This TCR beta chain was captured by sequencing in a study of cytomegalovirus exposure and HLA in healthy donors. Some clones are missing from TCRdb's copy, which holds only in-frame ones; the method was immunoSEQ multiplex PCR. The data show approximately 160,000 clones, with around four fifths seen just once and around 2.5% held by the top ten. The clonotype comes from a young man in good health and CMV-seropositive. The specimen was PBMCs.

CDR3 sequence (DNA): TGTGCCAGCAGTTTAAGGAATAGGGGGTCTAGCACAGATACGCAGTATTTT. It codes for CASSLRNRGSSTDTQYF. The chain uses TRBV28 and TRBJ2-3, with D possibly matching TRBD1 (6 bases). Trimming took off 2 bases at V and 0 bases at J, with 15 bases between the two ends. This CDR3 has 17 residues. Germline V gene data show CDR1 as MDHEN and CDR2 as SYDVKM.